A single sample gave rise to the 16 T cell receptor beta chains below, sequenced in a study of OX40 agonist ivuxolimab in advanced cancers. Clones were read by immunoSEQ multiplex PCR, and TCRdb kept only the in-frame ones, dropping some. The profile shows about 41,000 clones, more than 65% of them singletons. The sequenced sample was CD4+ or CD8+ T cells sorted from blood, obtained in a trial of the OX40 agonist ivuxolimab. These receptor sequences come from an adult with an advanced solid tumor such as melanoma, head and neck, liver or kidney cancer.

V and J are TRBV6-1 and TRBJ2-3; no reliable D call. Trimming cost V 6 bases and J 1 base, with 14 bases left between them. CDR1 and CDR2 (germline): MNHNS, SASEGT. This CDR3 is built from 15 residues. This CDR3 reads CASSTTDLGTDTQYF. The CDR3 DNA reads TGTGCCAGCAGCACGACGGACCTAGGCACAGATACGCAGTATTTT.

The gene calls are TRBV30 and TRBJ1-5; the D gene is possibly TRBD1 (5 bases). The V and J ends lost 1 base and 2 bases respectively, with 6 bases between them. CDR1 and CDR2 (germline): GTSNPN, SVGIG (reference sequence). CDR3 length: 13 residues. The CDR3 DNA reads TGTGCCTGGAGTGGCAGGGGCAATCAGCCCCAGCATTTT. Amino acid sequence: CAWSGRGNQPQHF.

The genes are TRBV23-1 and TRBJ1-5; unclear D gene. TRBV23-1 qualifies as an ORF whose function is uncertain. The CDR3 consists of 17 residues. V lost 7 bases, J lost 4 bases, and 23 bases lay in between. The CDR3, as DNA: TGCGCCAGCACCAGAAGCTCCCGATTACCCGGTAATCAGCCCCAGCATTTT. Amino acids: CASTRSSRLPGNQPQHF.

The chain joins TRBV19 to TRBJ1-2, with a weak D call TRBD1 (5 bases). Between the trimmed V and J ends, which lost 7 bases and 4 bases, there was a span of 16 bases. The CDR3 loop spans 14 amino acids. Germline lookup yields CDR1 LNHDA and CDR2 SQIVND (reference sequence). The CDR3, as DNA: TGTGCCAGTACACGGGACGAACGGCCCTATGGCTACACCTTC. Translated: CASTRDERPYGYTF. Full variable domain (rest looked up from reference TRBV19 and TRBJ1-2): DGGITQSPKYLFRKEGQNVTLSCEQNLNHDAMYWYRQDPGQGLRLIYYSQIVNDFQKGDIAEGYSVSREKKESFPLTVTSAQKNPTAFYLCASTRDERPYGYTFGSGTRLTVV.

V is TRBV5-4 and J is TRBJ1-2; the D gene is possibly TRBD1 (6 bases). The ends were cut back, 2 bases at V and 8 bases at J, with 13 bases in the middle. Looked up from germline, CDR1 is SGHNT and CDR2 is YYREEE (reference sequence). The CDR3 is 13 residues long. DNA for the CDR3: TGTGCCAGCAGCTTAACAGGGATGGGAGGCTACACCTTC. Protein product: CASSLTGMGGYTF.

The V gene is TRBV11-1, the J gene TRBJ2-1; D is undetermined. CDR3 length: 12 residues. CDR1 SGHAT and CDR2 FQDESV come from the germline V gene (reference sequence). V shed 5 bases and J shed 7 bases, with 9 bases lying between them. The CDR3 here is CASSPNPNEQFF. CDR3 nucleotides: TGTGCCAGCAGCCCCAACCCGAATGAGCAGTTCTTC.

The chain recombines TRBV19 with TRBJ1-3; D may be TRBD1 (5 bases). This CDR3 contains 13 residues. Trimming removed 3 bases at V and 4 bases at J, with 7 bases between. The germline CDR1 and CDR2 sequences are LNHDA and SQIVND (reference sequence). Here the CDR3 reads CASSIGGGNTIYF. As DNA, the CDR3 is TGTGCCAGTAGTATCGGGGGAGGAAACACCATATATTTT.

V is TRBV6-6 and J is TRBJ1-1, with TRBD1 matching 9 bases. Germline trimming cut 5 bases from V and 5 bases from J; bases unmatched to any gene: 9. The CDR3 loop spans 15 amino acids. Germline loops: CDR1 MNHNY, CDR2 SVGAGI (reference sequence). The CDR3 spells CASSRNSGTGTEAFF. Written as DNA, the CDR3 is TGTGCCAGCAGTCGGAATTCTGGGACAGGGACTGAAGCTTTCTTT.

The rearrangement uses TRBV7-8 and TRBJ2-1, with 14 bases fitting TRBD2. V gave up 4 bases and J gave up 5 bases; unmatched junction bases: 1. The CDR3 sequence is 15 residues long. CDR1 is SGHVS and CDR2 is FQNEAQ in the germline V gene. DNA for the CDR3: TGTGCCAGCAGCTCGACTAGCGGGGGGGACAATGAGCAGTTCTTC. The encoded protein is CASSSTSGGDNEQFF.

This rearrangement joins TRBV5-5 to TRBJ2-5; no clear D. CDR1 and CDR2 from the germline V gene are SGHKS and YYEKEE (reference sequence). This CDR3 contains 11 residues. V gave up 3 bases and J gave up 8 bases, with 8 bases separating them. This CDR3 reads CASSSDGTQYF. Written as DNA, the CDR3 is TGTGCCAGCAGCTCCGACGGAACCCAGTACTTC.

CDR3 residues: CASSQELRGTDTQYF. The DNA of the CDR3 is TGCGCCAGCAGCCAAGAATTGCGGGGCACAGATACGCAGTATTTT. The chain has TRBV4-1 and TRBJ2-3, with D possibly matching TRBD2 (5 bases). V was cut by 0 bases and J by 1 base, with 8 bases left in between. This CDR3 spans 15 amino acids. CDR1 is MGHRA and CDR2 is YSYEKL in the germline V gene.

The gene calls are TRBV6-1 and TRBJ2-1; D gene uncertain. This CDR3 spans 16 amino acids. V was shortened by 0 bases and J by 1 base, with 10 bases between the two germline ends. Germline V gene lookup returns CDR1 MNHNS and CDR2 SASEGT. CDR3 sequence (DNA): TGTGCCAGCAGTGAAGCGAGACCGCTATCCTACAATGAGCAGTTCTTC. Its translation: CASSEARPLSYNEQFF.

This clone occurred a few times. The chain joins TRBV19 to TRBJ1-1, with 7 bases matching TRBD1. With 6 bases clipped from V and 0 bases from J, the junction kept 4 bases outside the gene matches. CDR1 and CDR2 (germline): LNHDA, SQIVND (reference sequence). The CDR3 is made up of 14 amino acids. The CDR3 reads CASRQGLMNTEAFF. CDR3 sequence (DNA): TGTGCCAGTAGACAGGGGCTGATGAACACTGAAGCTTTCTTT.

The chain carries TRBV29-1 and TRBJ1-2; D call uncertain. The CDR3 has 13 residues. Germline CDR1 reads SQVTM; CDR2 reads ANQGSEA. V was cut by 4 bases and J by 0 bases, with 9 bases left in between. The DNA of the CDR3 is TGCAGCGTTGCGGCAGAATCTAACTATGGCTACACCTTC. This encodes CSVAAESNYGYTF.

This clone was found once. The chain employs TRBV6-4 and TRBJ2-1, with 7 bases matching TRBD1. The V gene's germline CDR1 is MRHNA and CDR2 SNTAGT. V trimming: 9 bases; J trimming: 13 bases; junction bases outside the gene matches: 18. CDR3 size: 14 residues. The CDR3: CARVRRQGSLIQFF. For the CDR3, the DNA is TGTGCCAGGGTCCGCCGACAGGGCTCTCTGATTCAGTTCTTC.

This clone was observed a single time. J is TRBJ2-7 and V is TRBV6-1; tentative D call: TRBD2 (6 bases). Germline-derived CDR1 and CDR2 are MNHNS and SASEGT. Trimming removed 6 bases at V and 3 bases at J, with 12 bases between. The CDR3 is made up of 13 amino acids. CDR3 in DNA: TGTGCCAGCAGCGTTGGACTAAACTACGAGCAGTACTTC. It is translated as CASSVGLNYEQYF.